This entry features one T cell receptor beta chain sequence. This entry is derived from a study of blood T cell repertoires in COVID-19. Measured with immunoSEQ multiplex PCR; TCRdb has only the in-frame clones, and not every one. The repertoire holds nearly 60,000 clones, with 85% to 90% as singletons. The CDR3 is 12 amino acids. The germline V gene encodes CDR1 SGHRS and CDR2 YFSETQ. The V and J ends lost 2 bases and 5 bases respectively, with 8 bases between them. This clonotype originated in a middle-aged man with active COVID-19. Sequences were obtained from peripheral blood. This chain connects TRBV5-1 to TRBJ2-7, with D possibly matching TRBD1 (6 bases). The CDR3 DNA follows: TGCGCCAGCAGCTTCGGACAGAACGAGCAGTACTTC. It is translated as CASSFGQNEQYF.